The entry below gives a single T cell receptor (beta chain) sequence along with its context. V lost 1 base, J lost 4 bases, and 10 bases lay in between. Germline lookup yields CDR1 SGHKS and CDR2 YYEKEE (reference sequence). CDR3 length: 14 residues. Here immunoSEQ multiplex PCR was the method, and the copy in TCRdb shows in-frame clones only, minus some. Among about 140,000 clones listed, under 85% were seen once. This record comes from a study of blood T cell repertoires in COVID-19. Overall study: Sites in the United States, Italy and Spain provided acute and convalescent COVID-19 samples. PBMCs, B-cell-depleted T cells, or T cells were the source of the cDNA or gDNA that made up the material.

Participant ages covered roughly 18 to 89 years across 24 US areas. Within the 2 weeks before study entry, each person in the exposed group met a COVID-19 case. The sequence came from a woman between 18 and 29 years old who had been exposed to COVID-19. V is TRBV5-5 and J is TRBJ2-3; D is uncertain. Sequencing was carried out using PBMCs or T cells enriched from blood (not recorded which). CDR3 loop: CASSLLSFADTQYF. The CDR3 region has the DNA TGTGCCAGCAGCTTGCTCAGTTTCGCAGATACGCAGTATTTT.